The 11 T cell receptor beta chains reported below all come from one sample, sequenced in a study of blood T cell repertoires in COVID-19. Measured with immunoSEQ multiplex PCR; TCRdb has only the in-frame clones, and not every one. The table records roughly 290,000 clones, 87% of them present only once. Sequencing was carried out using PBMCs or T cells enriched from blood (not recorded which). Receptors were obtained from a woman between 40 and 55 years old who had recovered from COVID-19.

The chain uses TRBV15 and TRBJ1-5; unclear D gene. Germline values: CDR1 LNHNV, CDR2 YYDKDF (reference sequence). Deletions cut 0 bases from V and 0 bases from J, with 6 bases between. The CDR3 length is 15 residues. The CDR3 protein is CATSRDQNSNQPQHF. CDR3 sequence (DNA): TGTGCCACCAGCAGAGACCAGAATAGCAATCAGCCCCAGCATTTT.

J is TRBJ2-1 and V is TRBV7-3, with D perhaps TRBD1 (6 bases). Germline V lookup: CDR1 SGHTA, CDR2 FQGTGA. The V gene lost 2 bases and the J gene lost 7 bases, with 15 bases spanning the gap. The CDR3 totals 15 residues. The CDR3 bases are TGTGCCAGCAGCTTAGGGGACACCGACGGGAATGAGCAGTTCTTC. Translating gives CASSLGDTDGNEQFF.

The rearrangement links TRBV2 to TRBJ2-5; weak D call: TRBD2 (6 bases). Germline CDR1 and CDR2: SNHLY and FYNNEI. V was cut by 7 bases and J by 4 bases, with 19 bases left in between. There are 15 residues in the CDR3. The CDR3 spells CASIHSGPAPETQYF. CDR3 DNA sequence: TGTGCCAGCATCCATAGCGGCCCCGCCCCAGAGACCCAGTACTTC.

The gene calls are TRBV5-1 and TRBJ2-7; 7 bases fit TRBD2. The CDR3 has 14 residues. J lost 6 bases, V lost 6 bases, and 12 bases had no gene match. The germline V gene has CDR1 SGHRS and CDR2 YFSETQ. The CDR3 reads CASNPEGGRLEQYF. The CDR3, as DNA: TGCGCCAGCAACCCGGAGGGCGGGAGACTCGAGCAGTACTTC.

The chain recombines TRBV2 with TRBJ1-1, with D unresolved. The CDR3 runs 12 residues. Trimming removed 3 bases at V and 11 bases at J, with 13 bases between. Per the germline V gene, CDR1 is SNHLY and CDR2 is FYNNEI. The CDR3: CASSDGQAKAFF. CDR3 in DNA: TGTGCCAGCAGTGATGGGCAGGCGAAGGCTTTCTTT.

This rearrangement joins TRBV7-9 to TRBJ1-1; D is unclear. V lost 3 bases, J lost 5 bases, and 16 bases lay in between. The CDR3 covers 15 residues. CDR1 SEHNR and CDR2 FQNEAQ come from the germline V gene (reference sequence). The CDR3 spells CASSFQTGDMTEAFF. CDR3 DNA sequence: TGTGCCAGCAGCTTTCAGACCGGGGATATGACTGAAGCTTTCTTT.

The chain is built from TRBV28 and TRBJ1-5; D is unresolved. V was clipped by 7 bases and J by 13 bases, with 17 bases between them. The CDR3 consists of 12 residues. CDR1 is MDHEN, CDR2 SYDVKM, per germline. CDR3 nucleotides: TGTGCCAGCACCACCCTACTAGGCCAGCAGCATTTT. Its protein is CASTTLLGQQHF.

In DNA, the CDR3 is TGTGCCACAGGGACAGGGGGCATCGGGCAGCATTTT. This encodes CATGTGGIGQHF. V is TRBV10-3 and J is TRBJ1-5, with 12 positions matching TRBD1. The junction had 8 bases not matched to a gene; V was cut back by 10 bases and J by 13 bases. CDR3 length equals 12 residues. Germline V gene lookup returns CDR1 ENHRY and CDR2 SYGVKD.

The chain couples TRBV4-2 to TRBJ2-1, with a tentative D call TRBD2 (5 bases). Trimming took 6 bases from V and 3 from J, leaving 12 bases between them. The CDR3 sequence is 14 residues long. Germline V gene data show CDR1 as LGHNA and CDR2 as YNFKEQ. The CDR3 nucleotides are TGTGCCAGCAGGGAAGAGCGGAACTACAATGAGCAGTTCTTC. Its protein product is CASREERNYNEQFF.

This chain links TRBV7-2 with TRBJ2-7; TRBD2 matches at 9 bases. V lost 5 bases, J lost 6 bases, and 14 bases stayed unmatched. The germline gives CDR1 SGHTA, CDR2 FQGNSA. The CDR3 is 16 amino acids. The CDR3 reads CASSPRGAGGTGEQYF. Written as DNA, the CDR3 is TGTGCCAGCAGCCCCCGAGGAGCGGGAGGCACGGGCGAGCAGTACTTC. Full variable domain (remainder filled in from reference TRBV7-2 and TRBJ2-7): GAGVSQSPSNKVTEKGKDVELRCDPISGHTALYWYRQSLGQGLEFLIYFQGNSAPDKSGLPSDRFSAERTGGSVSTLTIQRTQQEDSAVYLCASSPRGAGGTGEQYFGPGTRLTVT.

This chain links TRBV11-1 with TRBJ2-1; TRBD2 aligns across 8 bases. Germline trimming cut 0 bases from V and 5 bases from J; bases unmatched to any gene: 9. CDR1 and CDR2 from the germline V gene are SGHAT and FQDESV (reference sequence). This CDR3 spans 17 amino acids. As DNA, the CDR3 is TGTGCCAGCAGCTTAGCTAGGGGACTAGATAGTGACAATGAGCAGTTCTTC. It specifies CASSLARGLDSDNEQFF. The full variable domain, completed using reference TRBV11-1 and TRBJ2-1, is EAEVAQSPRYKITEKSQAVAFWCDPISGHATLYWYRQILGQGPELLVQFQDESVVDDSQLPKDRFSAERLKGVDSTLKIQPAELGDSAMYLCASSLARGLDSDNEQFFGPGTRLTVL.